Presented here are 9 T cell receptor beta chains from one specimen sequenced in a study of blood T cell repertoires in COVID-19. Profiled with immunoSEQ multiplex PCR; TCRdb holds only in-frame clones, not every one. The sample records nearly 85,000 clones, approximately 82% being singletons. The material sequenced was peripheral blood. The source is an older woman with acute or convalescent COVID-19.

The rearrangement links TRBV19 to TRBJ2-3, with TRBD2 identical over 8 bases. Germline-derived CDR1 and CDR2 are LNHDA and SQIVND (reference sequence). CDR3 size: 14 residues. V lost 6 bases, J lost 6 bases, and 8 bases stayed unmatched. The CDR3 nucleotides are TGTGCCAGTAGGACGGGGGGGGCCGCGGATACGCAGTATTTT. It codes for CASRTGGAADTQYF. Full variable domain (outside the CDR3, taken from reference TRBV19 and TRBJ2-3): DGGITQSPKYLFRKEGQNVTLSCEQNLNHDAMYWYRQDPGQGLRLIYYSQIVNDFQKGDIAEGYSVSREKKESFPLTVTSAQKNPTAFYLCASRTGGAADTQYFGPGTRLTVL.

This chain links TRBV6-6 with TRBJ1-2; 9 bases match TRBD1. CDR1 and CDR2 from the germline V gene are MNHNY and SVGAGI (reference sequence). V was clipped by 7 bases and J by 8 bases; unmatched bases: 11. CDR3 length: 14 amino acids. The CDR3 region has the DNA TGTGCCAGCACCCGGACAGGGGAAGGAAGGGGCTACACCTTC. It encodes CASTRTGEGRGYTF.

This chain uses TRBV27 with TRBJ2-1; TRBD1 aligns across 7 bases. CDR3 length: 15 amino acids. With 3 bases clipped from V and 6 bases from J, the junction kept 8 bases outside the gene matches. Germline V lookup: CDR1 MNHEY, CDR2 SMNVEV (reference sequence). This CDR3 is CASSLPDGTANEQFF. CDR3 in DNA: TGTGCCAGCAGTTTGCCCGACGGGACAGCCAATGAGCAGTTCTTC.

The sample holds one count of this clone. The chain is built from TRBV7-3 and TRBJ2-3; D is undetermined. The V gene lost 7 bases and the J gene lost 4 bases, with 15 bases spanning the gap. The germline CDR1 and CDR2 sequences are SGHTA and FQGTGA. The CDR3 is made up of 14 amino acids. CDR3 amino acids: CASTPGRVPDTQYF. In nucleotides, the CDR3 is TGTGCCAGCACCCCCGGCCGGGTCCCAGATACGCAGTATTTT.

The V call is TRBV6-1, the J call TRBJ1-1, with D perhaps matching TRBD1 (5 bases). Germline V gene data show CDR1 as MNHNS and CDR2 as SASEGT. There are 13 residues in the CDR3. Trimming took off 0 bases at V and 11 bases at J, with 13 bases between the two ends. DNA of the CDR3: TGTGCCAGCAGTGAAGCATCGAGGGGAGGTGCTTTCTTT. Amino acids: CASSEASRGGAFF.

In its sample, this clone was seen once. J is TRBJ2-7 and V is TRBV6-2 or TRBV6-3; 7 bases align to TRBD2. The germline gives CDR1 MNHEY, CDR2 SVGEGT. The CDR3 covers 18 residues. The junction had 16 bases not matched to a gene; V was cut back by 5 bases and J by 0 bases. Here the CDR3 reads CASSQRVGARGDSYEQYF. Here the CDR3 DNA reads TGTGCCAGCAGTCAACGGGTCGGGGCCCGGGGGGACTCCTACGAGCAGTACTTC.

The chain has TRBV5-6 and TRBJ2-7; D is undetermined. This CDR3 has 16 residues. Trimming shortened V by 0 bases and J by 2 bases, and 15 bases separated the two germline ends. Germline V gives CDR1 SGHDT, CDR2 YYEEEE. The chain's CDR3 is CASSLGASPYAYEQYF. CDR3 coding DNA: TGTGCCAGCAGCTTGGGGGCCAGTCCCTATGCCTACGAGCAGTACTTC.

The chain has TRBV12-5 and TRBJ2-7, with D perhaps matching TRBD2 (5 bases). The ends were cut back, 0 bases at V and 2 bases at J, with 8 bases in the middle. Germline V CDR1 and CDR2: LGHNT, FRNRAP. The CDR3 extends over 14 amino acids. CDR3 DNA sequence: TGTGCTAGTGGTTTGGTAGGAGGACCCTACGAGCAGTACTTC. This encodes CASGLVGGPYEQYF. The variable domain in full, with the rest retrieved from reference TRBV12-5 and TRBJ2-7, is DARVTQTPRHKVTEMGQEVTMRCQPILGHNTVFWYRQTMMQGLELLAYFRNRAPLDDSGMPKDRFSAEMPDATLATLKIQPSEPRDSAVYFCASGLVGGPYEQYFGPGTRLTVT.

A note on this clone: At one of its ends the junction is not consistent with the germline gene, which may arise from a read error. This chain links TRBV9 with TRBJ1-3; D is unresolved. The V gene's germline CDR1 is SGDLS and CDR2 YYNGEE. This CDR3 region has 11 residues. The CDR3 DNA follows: TGTGCCAGCAGCGTTGGAGACACCATATATTTT. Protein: CASSVGDTIYF.